The 24 T cell receptor beta chains below come from one sample, sequenced in a study of blood T cell repertoires in COVID-19. The table came from immunoSEQ multiplex PCR; TCRdb's copy has only in-frame clones and leaves some out. The sample lists roughly 250,000 clones, 75% to 90% occurring once. Sequenced: PBMCs or T cells enriched from blood (not recorded which). Source of these receptors: a woman between 25 and 40 years old with acute COVID-19.

The chain recombines TRBV13 with TRBJ2-5; TRBD2 matches at 10 bases. From germline, CDR1 is PRHDT and CDR2 FYEKMQ (reference sequence). V was clipped by 1 base and J by 5 bases; unmatched bases: 4. The CDR3 is made up of 15 amino acids. CDR3 loop: CASSLERGGRETQYF. CDR3 sequence (DNA): TGTGCCAGCAGCTTAGAGCGGGGGGGCCGGGAGACCCAGTACTTC.

This CDR3 is CASSSSSYEQYF. The CDR3, as DNA: TGTGCCAGCAGCTCGAGCTCCTACGAGCAGTACTTC. The chain has TRBV5-6 and TRBJ2-7; no firm D call. V lost 3 bases and J 0 bases, leaving 4 bases between the germline ends. This CDR3 comprises 12 residues. Germline values: CDR1 SGHDT, CDR2 YYEEEE.

The gene calls are TRBV10-1 and TRBJ1-1; D is unclear. CDR3 length: 13 residues. Per germline, CDR1 WNHNN and CDR2 SYGVQD (reference sequence). V lost 4 bases and J lost 1, with 7 bases in between. DNA of the CDR3: TGCGCCAGCAGTGGCCCCGGGAACACTGAAGCTTTCTTT. Translating gives CASSGPGNTEAFF.

The genes are TRBV4-2 and TRBJ1-4; D is undetermined. Germline V gene sequence: CDR1 LGHNA, CDR2 YNFKEQ. CDR3 size: 14 residues. Trimming removed 3 bases at V and 2 bases at J, with 7 bases between. CDR3 protein: CASSHQDTNEKLFF. Here the CDR3 DNA reads TGTGCCAGCAGCCATCAGGATACTAATGAAAAACTGTTTTTT.

This clone appeared a single time. The chain carries TRBV6-5 and TRBJ1-5; possible D gene TRBD1, 6 bases. The V end lost 2 bases, the J end lost 2 bases, and 13 bases lay between the germline ends. CDR1 and CDR2 (germline): MNHEY, SVGAGI. This CDR3 contains 16 residues. CDR3 nucleotides: TGTGCCAGCAGTTACACCACCAGGGGCGGCAATCAGCCCCAGCATTTT. Protein sequence: CASSYTTRGGNQPQHF.

The J gene is TRBJ1-2, the V gene TRBV5-1; D perhaps matches TRBD1 (5 bases). The germline V gene has CDR1 SGHRS and CDR2 YFSETQ. Trimming shortened V by 3 bases and J by 2 bases, and 11 bases separated the two germline ends. This CDR3 comprises 14 residues. In DNA, the CDR3 is TGCGCCAGCAGCTCCCAAGGGGTAAACTATGGCTACACCTTC. Translated, it gives CASSSQGVNYGYTF.

The chain is built from TRBV7-8 and TRBJ2-7, with 7 bases that match TRBD2. The germline V gene has CDR1 SGHVS and CDR2 FQNEAQ. The CDR3 totals 15 residues. V lost 0 bases and J lost 2; bases outside the gene matches: 4. DNA of the CDR3: TGTGCCAGCAGCTTAGCTAGCGGGCGGACCTACGAGCAGTACTTC. It is translated as CASSLASGRTYEQYF.

This clone was counted once. V gene TRBV5-1 combines with J gene TRBJ2-3, with 9 bases matching TRBD1. This CDR3 spans 15 amino acids. The trim removed 0 bases at V and 2 bases at J, leaving 1 base unmatched. Germline CDR1 and CDR2: SGHRS and YFSETQ. The CDR3 DNA sequence: TGCGCCAGCAGCTTGGACAGGGGGCCCACAGATACGCAGTATTTT. Encoded protein: CASSLDRGPTDTQYF.

The rearrangement joins TRBV19 to TRBJ1-2, with 11 nucleotides matching TRBD1. This CDR3 spans 15 amino acids. V shed 9 bases, J shed 3 bases, and the junction held 9 bases outside the gene matches. Per the germline V gene, CDR1 is LNHDA and CDR2 is SQIVND (reference sequence). The CDR3 sequence is CASRTGGAQDYGYTF. CDR3 DNA sequence: TGTGCCAGCAGGACAGGGGGCGCCCAGGACTATGGCTACACCTTC.

The V call is TRBV18, the J call TRBJ1-1; 8 bases map to TRBD1. Trimming at V came to 6 bases and at J to 0 bases, leaving 6 bases not matched to a gene. CDR1 and CDR2 from the germline V gene are KGHSH and LQKENI. The CDR3 is made up of 15 amino acids. The CDR3 region is CASSPTGVMNTEAFF. CDR3 coding DNA: TGTGCCAGCTCTCCGACAGGGGTGATGAACACTGAAGCTTTCTTT.

The V gene is TRBV7-6, the J gene TRBJ1-2; 8 positions match TRBD1. V was pared by 5 bases and J by 6 bases, with 23 bases of the junction left unmatched. The CDR3 is 19 residues long. The germline V gene has CDR1 SGHVS and CDR2 FNYEAQ. CDR3 sequence: CASSATTVSGGRLDHGYTF. The CDR3 DNA is TGTGCCAGCAGCGCAACCACGGTATCAGGGGGCCGTCTCGATCATGGCTACACCTTC.

The chain combines TRBV18 with TRBJ1-5; D is possibly TRBD1 (5 bases). V lost 3 bases to trimming and J lost 5 bases, with 14 bases between them. This CDR3 contains 15 residues. Germline lookup yields CDR1 KGHSH and CDR2 LQKENI. Here the CDR3 DNA reads TGTGCCAGCTCACCGGTGAGCAGGGAGGATCAGCCCCAGCATTTT. It specifies CASSPVSREDQPQHF.

V gene TRBV19 combines with J gene TRBJ2-1, with 7 bases aligning to TRBD2. Germline V CDR1 and CDR2: LNHDA, SQIVND (reference sequence). V shed 6 bases, J shed 9 bases, and the junction held 5 bases outside the gene matches. The CDR3 is 12 residues long. CDR3 DNA: TGTGCCAGTAGATTGGGGGGGACTGAGCAGTTCTTC. Translated, it gives CASRLGGTEQFF. The full variable domain, completed using reference TRBV19 and TRBJ2-1, is DGGITQSPKYLFRKEGQNVTLSCEQNLNHDAMYWYRQDPGQGLRLIYYSQIVNDFQKGDIAEGYSVSREKKESFPLTVTSAQKNPTAFYLCASRLGGTEQFFGPGTRLTVL.

V usage is TRBV11-3 and J usage is TRBJ2-1, with D tentatively TRBD1 (5 bases). The CDR3 has 13 residues. V shed 3 bases and J shed 4 bases, with 7 bases lying between them. Germline V gene lookup returns CDR1 SGHNT and CDR2 YENEEA. The CDR3: CASSFQGYNEQFF. The CDR3 bases are TGTGCCAGCAGCTTTCAGGGATACAATGAGCAGTTCTTC. Variable domain in full (rest from reference TRBV11-3 and TRBJ2-1): EAGVVQSPRYKIIEKKQPVAFWCNPISGHNTLYWYLQNLGQGPELLIRYENEEAVDDSQLPKDRFSAERLKGVDSTLKIQPAELGDSAVYLCASSFQGYNEQFFGPGTRLTVL.

J is TRBJ1-5 and V is TRBV7-9; the match to TRBD1 covers 10 bases. Looked up from germline, CDR1 is SEHNR and CDR2 is FQNEAQ (reference sequence). The CDR3 runs 17 residues. V dropped 4 bases and J dropped 5; count of bases not matched to a gene: 11. The CDR3 sequence is CASSSAAGQGYYQPQHF. In DNA, the CDR3 is TGTGCCAGCAGCTCGGCGGCGGGACAGGGGTATTATCAGCCCCAGCATTTT.

The CDR3 sequence is CASSLAGGPYEQYF. Here the CDR3 DNA reads TGTGCCAGCAGCTTGGCGGGAGGGCCGTACGAGCAGTACTTC. The V and J genes are TRBV5-6 and TRBJ2-7; 8 nucleotides match TRBD2. The CDR3 consists of 14 residues. V was pared by 0 bases and J by 4 bases, with 3 bases of the junction left unmatched. Per the germline V gene, CDR1 is SGHDT and CDR2 is YYEEEE. The variable domain in full, with the rest retrieved from reference TRBV5-6 and TRBJ2-7, is DAGVTQSPTHLIKTRGQQVTLRCSPKSGHDTVSWYQQALGQGPQFIFQYYEEEERQRGNFPDRFSGHQFPNYSSELNVNALLLGDSALYLCASSLAGGPYEQYFGPGTRLTVT.

The rearrangement joins TRBV2 to TRBJ1-2, with a possible D match to TRBD1 (6 bases). Germline V gives CDR1 SNHLY, CDR2 FYNNEI. V lost 6 bases and J lost 8, with 19 bases in between. There are 14 residues in the CDR3. For the CDR3, the DNA is TGTGCCAGCAGGGGGACACTAGAACCTCGGGGCTACACCTTC. Encoded protein: CASRGTLEPRGYTF.

This chain links TRBV10-3 with TRBJ1-6; D gene ambiguous. The CDR3 is made up of 14 amino acids. V was pared by 0 bases and J by 7 bases, with 7 bases between. Germline V gene sequence: CDR1 ENHRY, CDR2 SYGVKD. DNA of the CDR3: TGTGCCATCAGTGAGTCTCAAGCGAATTCACCCCTCCACTTT. This encodes CAISESQANSPLHF.

The CDR3 protein is CASSLTQGSNQPQHF. Here the CDR3 DNA reads TGTGCCAGCAGCTTAACTCAGGGTAGCAATCAGCCCCAGCATTTT. The chain recombines TRBV11-2 with TRBJ1-5; tentative D call: TRBD1 (5 bases). Germline V gene lookup returns CDR1 SGHAT and CDR2 FQNNGV. The CDR3 runs to 15 residues. V shed 2 bases and J shed 0 bases, with 8 bases lying between them. Drawing the rest from reference TRBV11-2 and TRBJ1-5, the complete variable domain is EAGVAQSPRYKIIEKRQSVAFWCNPISGHATLYWYQQILGQGPKLLIQFQNNGVVDDSQLPKDRFSAERLKGVDSTLKIQPAKLEDSAVYLCASSLTQGSNQPQHFGDGTRLSIL.

The chain links TRBV5-1 to TRBJ2-7; 7 bases match TRBD2. J gave up 3 bases and V 4 bases, and 19 bases lay outside the gene matches. CDR3 length equals 18 residues. Germline assignment: CDR1 SGHRS and CDR2 YFSETQ. CDR3 residues: CASSHVPGTQGGYYEQYF. DNA for the CDR3: TGCGCCAGCAGCCACGTCCCGGGAACCCAGGGAGGGTACTACGAGCAGTACTTC.

Remarks on this clone: At the DNA level, this CDR3 is encoded by other sequences in the same sample as well. The chain recombines TRBV12-3 or TRBV12-4 with TRBJ2-1; D is uncertain. Between the trimmed V and J ends, which lost 5 bases and 8 bases, there was a span of 10 bases. The CDR3 is made up of 12 amino acids. CDR3 in DNA: TGTGCCAGCAGTCCCACGGGTGATGAGCAGTTCTTC. It yields the protein CASSPTGDEQFF.

V usage is TRBV9 and J usage is TRBJ2-1, with D unclear. Trimming left V 3 bases short and J 8 bases short, with 12 bases between. The germline V gene has CDR1 SGDLS and CDR2 YYNGEE. The CDR3 is made up of 13 amino acids. The CDR3 loop is CASSGARVDEQFF. CDR3 sequence (DNA): TGTGCCAGCAGCGGGGCCCGAGTAGATGAGCAGTTCTTC.

This chain joins TRBV27 and TRBJ2-7, with a tentative D call TRBD1 (6 bases). Per the germline V gene, CDR1 is MNHEY and CDR2 is SMNVEV (reference sequence). V lost 5 bases and J lost 7, with 24 bases in between. CDR3 length equals 16 residues. The CDR3 reads CASSALRDTTSGEQYF. In DNA, the CDR3 is TGTGCCAGCAGTGCACTCCGGGACACCACCTCGGGAGAGCAGTACTTC.

This chain links TRBV7-2 with TRBJ1-1, with D possibly TRBD1 on 5 matching bases. This CDR3 spans 14 amino acids. V was shortened by 6 bases and J by 0 bases, with 11 bases between the two germline ends. The germline V gene encodes CDR1 SGHTA and CDR2 FQGNSA. The CDR3 is CASRARAMNTEAFF. For the CDR3, the DNA is TGTGCCAGCAGGGCCAGGGCGATGAACACTGAAGCTTTCTTT.